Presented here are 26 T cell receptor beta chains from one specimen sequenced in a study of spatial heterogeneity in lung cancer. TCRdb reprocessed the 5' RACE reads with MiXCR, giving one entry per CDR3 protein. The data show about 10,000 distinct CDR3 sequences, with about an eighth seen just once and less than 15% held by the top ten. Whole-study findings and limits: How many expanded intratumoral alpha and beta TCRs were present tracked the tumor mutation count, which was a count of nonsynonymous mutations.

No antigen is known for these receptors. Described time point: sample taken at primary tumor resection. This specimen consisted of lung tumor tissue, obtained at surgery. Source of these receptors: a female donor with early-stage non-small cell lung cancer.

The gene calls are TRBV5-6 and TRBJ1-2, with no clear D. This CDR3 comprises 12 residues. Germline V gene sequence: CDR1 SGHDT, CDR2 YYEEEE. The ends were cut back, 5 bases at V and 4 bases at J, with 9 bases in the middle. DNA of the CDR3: TGTGCCAGCAGTTACCCTGGCTATGGCTACACCTTC. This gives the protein CASSYPGYGYTF.

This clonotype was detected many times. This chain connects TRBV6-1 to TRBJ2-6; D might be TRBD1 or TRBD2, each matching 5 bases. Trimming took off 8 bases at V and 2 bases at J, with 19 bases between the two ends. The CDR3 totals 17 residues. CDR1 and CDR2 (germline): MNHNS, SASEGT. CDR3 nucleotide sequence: TGTGCCAGCGGAGAGGGCCAGCAGGGCGCTGGGGCCAACGTCCTGACTTTC. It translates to CASGEGQQGAGANVLTF.

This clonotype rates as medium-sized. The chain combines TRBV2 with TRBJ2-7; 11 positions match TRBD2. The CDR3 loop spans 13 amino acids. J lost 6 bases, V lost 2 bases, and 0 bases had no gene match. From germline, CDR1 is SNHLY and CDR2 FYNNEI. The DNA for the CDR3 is TGTGCCAGCAGTGAACTAGCGGGAGGCGAGCAGTACTTC. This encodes CASSELAGGEQYF. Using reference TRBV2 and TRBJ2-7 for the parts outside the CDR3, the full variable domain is EPEVTQTPSHQVTQMGQEVILRCVPISNHLYFYWYRQILGQKVEFLVSFYNNEISEKSEIFDDQFSVERPDGSNFTLKIRSTKLEDSAMYFCASSELAGGEQYFGPGTRLTVT.

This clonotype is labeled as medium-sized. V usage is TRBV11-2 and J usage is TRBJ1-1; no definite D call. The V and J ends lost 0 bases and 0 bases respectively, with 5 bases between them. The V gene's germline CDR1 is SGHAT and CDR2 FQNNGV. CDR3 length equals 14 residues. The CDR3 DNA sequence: TGTGCCAGCAGCTTAGATCTAATGAACACTGAAGCTTTCTTT. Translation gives CASSLDLMNTEAFF. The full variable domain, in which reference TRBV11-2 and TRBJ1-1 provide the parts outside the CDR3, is EAGVAQSPRYKIIEKRQSVAFWCNPISGHATLYWYQQILGQGPKLLIQFQNNGVVDDSQLPKDRFSAERLKGVDSTLKIQPAKLEDSAVYLCASSLDLMNTEAFFGQGTRLTVV.

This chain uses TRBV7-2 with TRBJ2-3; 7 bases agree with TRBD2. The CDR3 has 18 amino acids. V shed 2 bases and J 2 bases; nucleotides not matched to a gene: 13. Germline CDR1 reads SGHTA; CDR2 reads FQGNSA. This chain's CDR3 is CASSLRFGGSGYTDTQYF. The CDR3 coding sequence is TGTGCCAGCAGCTTAAGGTTCGGGGGTAGCGGGTACACAGATACGCAGTATTTT.

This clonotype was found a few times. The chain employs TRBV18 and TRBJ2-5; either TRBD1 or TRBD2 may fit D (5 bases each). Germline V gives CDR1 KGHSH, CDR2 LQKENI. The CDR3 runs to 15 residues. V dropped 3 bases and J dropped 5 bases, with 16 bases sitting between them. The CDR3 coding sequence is TGTGCCAGCTCACCCGGACACCCGGAGGTGGAGACCCAGTACTTC. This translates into CASSPGHPEVETQYF.

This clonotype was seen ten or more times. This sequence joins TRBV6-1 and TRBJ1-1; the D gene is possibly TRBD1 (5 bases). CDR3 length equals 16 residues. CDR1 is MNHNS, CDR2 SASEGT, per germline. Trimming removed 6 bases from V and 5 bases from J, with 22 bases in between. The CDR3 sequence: CASRPSVAGGETEAFF. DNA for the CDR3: TGTGCCAGCAGGCCCTCAGTTGCCGGGGGTGAGACTGAAGCTTTCTTT.

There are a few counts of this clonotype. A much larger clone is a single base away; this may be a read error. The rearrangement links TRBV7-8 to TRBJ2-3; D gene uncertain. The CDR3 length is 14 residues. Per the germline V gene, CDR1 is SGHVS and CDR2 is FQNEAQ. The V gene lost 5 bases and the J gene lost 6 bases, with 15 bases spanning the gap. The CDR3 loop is CASSPAGMGDTQYF. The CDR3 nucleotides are TGTGCCAGCAGCCCCGCAGGAATGGGGGATACGCAGTATTTT.

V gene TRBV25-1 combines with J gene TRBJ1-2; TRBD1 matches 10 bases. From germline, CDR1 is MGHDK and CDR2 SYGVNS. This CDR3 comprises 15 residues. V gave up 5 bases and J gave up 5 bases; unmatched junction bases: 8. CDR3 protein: CASSSPGTGVYGYTF. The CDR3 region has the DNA TGTGCCAGCAGTTCGCCCGGGACAGGGGTATATGGCTACACCTTC.

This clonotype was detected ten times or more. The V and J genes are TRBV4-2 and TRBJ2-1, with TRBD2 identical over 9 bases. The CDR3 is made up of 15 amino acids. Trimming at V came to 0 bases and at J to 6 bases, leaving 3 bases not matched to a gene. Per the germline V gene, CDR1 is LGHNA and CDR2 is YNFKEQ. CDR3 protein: CASSQETSGPNEQFF. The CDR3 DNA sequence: TGTGCCAGCAGCCAAGAGACTAGCGGCCCCAATGAGCAGTTCTTC.

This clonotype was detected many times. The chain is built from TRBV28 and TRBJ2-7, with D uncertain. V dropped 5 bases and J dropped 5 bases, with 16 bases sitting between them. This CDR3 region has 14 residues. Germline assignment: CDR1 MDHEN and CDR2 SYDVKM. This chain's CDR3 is CASSTPTLYHEQYF. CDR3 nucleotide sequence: TGTGCCAGCAGTACCCCGACGCTCTACCACGAGCAGTACTTC. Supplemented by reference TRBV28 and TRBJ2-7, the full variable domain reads DVKVTQSSRYLVKRTGEKVFLECVQDMDHENMFWYRQDPGLGLRLIYFSYDVKMKEKGDIPEGYSVSREKKERFSLILESASTNQTSMYLCASSTPTLYHEQYFGPGTRLTVT.

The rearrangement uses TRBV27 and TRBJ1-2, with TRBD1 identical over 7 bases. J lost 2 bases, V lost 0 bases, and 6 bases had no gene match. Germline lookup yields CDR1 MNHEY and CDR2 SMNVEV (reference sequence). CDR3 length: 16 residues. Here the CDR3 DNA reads TGTGCCAGCAGTTTATCAACAGGGGTCCAGAACTATGGCTACACCTTC. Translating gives CASSLSTGVQNYGYTF.

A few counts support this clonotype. CDR3: CASSYRGNQETQYF. CDR3 coding DNA: TGTGCCAGCAGTTACAGGGGAAACCAAGAGACCCAGTACTTC. The genes are TRBV6-6 and TRBJ2-5; D might be TRBD1 (5 bases). V was shortened by 2 bases and J by 0 bases, with 7 bases between the two germline ends. This CDR3 is built from 14 residues. CDR1 and CDR2 (germline): MNHNY, SVGAGI (reference sequence).

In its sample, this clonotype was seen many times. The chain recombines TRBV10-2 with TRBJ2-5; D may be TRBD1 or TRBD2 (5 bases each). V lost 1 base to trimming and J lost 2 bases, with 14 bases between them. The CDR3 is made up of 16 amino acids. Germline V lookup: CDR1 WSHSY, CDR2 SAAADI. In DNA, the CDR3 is TGCGCCAGCAGTGAGTTGTCAGGGACCATTCAAGAGACCCAGTACTTC. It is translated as CASSELSGTIQETQYF.

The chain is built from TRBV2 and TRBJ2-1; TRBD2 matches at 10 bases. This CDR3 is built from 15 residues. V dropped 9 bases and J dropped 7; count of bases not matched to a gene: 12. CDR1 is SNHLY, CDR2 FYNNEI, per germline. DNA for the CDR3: TGTGCCAGGGAACCAGCGGGAGGGCAGAGGAATGAGCAGTTCTTC. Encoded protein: CAREPAGGQRNEQFF.

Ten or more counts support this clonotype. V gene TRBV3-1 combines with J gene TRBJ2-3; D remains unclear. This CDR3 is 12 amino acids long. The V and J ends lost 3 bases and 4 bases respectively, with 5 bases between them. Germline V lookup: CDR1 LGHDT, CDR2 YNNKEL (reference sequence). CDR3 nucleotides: TGTGCCAGCAGCCATCTCCCAGATACGCAGTATTTT. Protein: CASSHLPDTQYF.

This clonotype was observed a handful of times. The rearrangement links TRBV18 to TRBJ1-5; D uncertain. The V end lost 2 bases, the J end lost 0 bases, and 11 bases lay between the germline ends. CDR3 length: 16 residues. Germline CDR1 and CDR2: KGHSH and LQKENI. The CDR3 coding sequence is TGTGCCAGCTCACCAGGTCAGCCAAATAGCAATCAGCCCCAGCATTTT. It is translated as CASSPGQPNSNQPQHF.

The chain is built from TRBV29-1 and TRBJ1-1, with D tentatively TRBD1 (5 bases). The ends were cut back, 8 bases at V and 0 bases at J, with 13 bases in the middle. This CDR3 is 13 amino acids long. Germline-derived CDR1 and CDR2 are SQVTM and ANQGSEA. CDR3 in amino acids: CSLSGTMNTEAFF. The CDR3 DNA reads TGCAGCCTCTCGGGGACTATGAACACTGAAGCTTTCTTT.

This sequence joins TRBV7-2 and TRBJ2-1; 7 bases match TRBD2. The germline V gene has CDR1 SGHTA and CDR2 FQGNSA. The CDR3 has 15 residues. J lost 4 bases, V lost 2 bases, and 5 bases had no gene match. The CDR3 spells CASSLRSSGYNEQFF. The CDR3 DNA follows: TGTGCCAGCAGCTTAAGGTCTAGCGGTTACAATGAGCAGTTCTTC.

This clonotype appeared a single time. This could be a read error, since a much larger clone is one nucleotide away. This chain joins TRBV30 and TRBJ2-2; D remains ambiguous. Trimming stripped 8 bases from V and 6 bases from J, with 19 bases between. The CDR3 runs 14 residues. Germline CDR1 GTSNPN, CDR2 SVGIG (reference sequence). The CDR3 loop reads CARHLRLGAGELFF. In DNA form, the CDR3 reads TGTGCCCGGCACTTAAGGCTGGGCGCCGGGGAGCTGTTTTTT.

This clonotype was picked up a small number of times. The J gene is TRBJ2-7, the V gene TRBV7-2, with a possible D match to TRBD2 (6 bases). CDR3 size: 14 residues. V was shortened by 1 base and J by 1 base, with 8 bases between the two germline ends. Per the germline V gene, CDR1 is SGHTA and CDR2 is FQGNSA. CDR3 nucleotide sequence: TGTGCCAGCAGCTTAGACCGGGGGTCCTACGAGCAGTACTTC. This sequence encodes CASSLDRGSYEQYF.

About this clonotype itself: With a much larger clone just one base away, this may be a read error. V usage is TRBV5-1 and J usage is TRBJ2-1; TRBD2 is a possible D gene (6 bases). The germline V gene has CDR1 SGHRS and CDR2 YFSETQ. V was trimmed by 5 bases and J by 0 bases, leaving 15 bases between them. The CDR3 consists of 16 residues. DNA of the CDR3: TGCGCCAGCAGGTCTAGCGAGCAGACCTCCTACAATGAGCAGTTCTTC. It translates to CASRSSEQTSYNEQFF.

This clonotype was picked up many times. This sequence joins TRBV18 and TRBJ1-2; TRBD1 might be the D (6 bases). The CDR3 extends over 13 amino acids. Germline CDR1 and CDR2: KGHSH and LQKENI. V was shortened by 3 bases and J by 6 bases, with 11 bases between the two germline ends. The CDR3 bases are TGTGCCAGCTCACCCCAGGGGTCGAATGGCTACACCTTC. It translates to CASSPQGSNGYTF.

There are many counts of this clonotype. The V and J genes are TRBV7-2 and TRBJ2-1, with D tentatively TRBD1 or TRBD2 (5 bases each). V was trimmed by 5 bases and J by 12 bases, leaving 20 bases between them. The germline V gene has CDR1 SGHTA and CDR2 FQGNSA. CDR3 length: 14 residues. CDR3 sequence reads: CASSAGTTFGVQFF. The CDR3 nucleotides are TGTGCCAGCAGCGCCGGGACCACCTTCGGGGTGCAGTTCTTC.

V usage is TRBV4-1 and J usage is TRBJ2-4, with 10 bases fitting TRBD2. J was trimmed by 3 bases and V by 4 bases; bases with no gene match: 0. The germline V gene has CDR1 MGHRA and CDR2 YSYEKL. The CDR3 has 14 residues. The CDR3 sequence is CASSLAGGKNIQYF. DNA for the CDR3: TGCGCCAGCAGCCTAGCGGGGGGCAAAAACATTCAGTACTTC.

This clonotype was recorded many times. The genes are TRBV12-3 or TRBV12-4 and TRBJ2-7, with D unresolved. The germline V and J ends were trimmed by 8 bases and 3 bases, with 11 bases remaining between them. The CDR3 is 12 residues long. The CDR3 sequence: CASGQWDYEQYF. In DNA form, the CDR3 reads TGTGCCAGCGGCCAATGGGACTACGAGCAGTACTTC.